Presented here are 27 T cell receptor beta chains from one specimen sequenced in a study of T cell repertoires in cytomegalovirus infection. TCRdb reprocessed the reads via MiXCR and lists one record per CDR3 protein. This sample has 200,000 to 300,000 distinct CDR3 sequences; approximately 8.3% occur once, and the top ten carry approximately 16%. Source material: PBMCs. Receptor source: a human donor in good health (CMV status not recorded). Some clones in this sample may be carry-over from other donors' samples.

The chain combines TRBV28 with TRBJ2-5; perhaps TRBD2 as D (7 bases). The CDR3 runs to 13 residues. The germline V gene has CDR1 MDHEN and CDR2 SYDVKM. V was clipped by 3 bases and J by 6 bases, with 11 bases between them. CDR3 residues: CASSFGGRKTQYF. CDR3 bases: TGTGCCAGCAGTTTCGGGGGGCGTAAGACCCAGTACTTC.

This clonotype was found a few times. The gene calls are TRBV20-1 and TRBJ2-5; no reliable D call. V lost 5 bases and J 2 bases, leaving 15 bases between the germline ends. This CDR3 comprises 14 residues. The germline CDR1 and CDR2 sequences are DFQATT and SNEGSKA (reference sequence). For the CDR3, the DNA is TGCAGTGCTTCCCTGCGCGCCGGACAAGAGACCCAGTACTTC. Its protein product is CSASLRAGQETQYF.

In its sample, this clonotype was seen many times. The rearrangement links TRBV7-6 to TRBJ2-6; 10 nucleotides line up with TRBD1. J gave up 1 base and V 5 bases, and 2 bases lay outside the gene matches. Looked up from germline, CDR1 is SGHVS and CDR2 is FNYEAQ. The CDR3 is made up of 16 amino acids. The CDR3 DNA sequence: TGTGCCAGCAGCAGGACAGGGGGTTCTGGGGCCAACGTCCTGACTTTC. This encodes CASSRTGGSGANVLTF.

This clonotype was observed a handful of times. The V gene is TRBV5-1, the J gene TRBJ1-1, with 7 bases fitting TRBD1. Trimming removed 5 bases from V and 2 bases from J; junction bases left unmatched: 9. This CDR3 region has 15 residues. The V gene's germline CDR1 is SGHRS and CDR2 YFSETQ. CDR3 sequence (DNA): TGCGCCAGCAGACCCCTTGGGGACAGCAACACTGAAGCTTTCTTT. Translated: CASRPLGDSNTEAFF.

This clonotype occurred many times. The CDR3, as DNA: TGTGCCAGCAGCTTTGGCGGGAGAAACACCGGGGAGCTGTTTTTT. This encodes CASSFGGRNTGELFF. The chain combines TRBV7-2 with TRBJ2-2, with TRBD2 matching over 7 bases. Germline CDR1 is SGHTA and CDR2 is FQGNSA. The CDR3 consists of 15 residues. Trimming at V came to 3 bases and at J to 2 bases, leaving 3 bases not matched to a gene.

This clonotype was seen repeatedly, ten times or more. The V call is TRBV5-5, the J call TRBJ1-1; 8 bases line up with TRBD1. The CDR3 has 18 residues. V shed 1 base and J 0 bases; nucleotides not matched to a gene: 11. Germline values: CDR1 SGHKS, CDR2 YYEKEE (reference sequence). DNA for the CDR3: TGTGCCAGCAGCTTGCGTCAGGGGGCCATAGAAATGAACACTGAAGCTTTCTTT. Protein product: CASSLRQGAIEMNTEAFF. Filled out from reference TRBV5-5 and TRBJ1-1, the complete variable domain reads DAGVTQSPTHLIKTRGQQVTLRCSPISGHKSVSWYQQVLGQGPQFIFQYYEKEERGRGNFPDRFSARQFPNYSSELNVNALLLGDSALYLCASSLRQGAIEMNTEAFFGQGTRLTVV.

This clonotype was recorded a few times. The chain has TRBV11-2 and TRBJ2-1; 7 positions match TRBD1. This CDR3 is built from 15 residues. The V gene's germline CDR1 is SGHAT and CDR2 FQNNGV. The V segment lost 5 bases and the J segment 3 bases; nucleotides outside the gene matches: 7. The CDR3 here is CASSMTGSLYNEQFF. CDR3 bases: TGTGCCAGCAGCATGACAGGGAGCCTCTACAATGAGCAGTTCTTC.

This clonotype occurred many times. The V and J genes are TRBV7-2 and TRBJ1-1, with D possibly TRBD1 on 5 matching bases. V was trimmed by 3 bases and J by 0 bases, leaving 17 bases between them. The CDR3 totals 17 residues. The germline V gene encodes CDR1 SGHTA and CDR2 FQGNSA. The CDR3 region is CASSFKTGLTMNTEAFF. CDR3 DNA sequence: TGTGCCAGCAGCTTCAAAACAGGACTCACGATGAACACTGAAGCTTTCTTT.

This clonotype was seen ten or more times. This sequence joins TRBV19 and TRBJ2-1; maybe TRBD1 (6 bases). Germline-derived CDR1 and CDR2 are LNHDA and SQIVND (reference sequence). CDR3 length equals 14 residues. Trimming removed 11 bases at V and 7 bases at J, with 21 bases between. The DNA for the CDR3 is TGTGCCTCACGACAGGATCGAGCTGGGAATGAGCAGTTCTTC. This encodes CASRQDRAGNEQFF.

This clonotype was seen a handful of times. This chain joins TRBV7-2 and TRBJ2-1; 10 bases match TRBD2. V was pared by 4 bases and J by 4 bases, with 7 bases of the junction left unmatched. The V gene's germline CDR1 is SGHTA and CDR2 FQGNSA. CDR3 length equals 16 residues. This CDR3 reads CASSSVGTSVYNEQFF. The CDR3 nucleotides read TGTGCCAGCAGCTCGGTAGGGACTAGCGTTTACAATGAGCAGTTCTTC.

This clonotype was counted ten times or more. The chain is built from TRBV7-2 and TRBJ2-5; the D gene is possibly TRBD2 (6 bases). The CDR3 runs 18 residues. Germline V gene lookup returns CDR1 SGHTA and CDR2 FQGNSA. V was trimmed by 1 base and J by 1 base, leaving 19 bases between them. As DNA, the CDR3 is TGTGCCAGCAGCTTAGGCCTCGGGAGCCTTATTATCCAAGAGACCCAGTACTTC. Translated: CASSLGLGSLIIQETQYF.

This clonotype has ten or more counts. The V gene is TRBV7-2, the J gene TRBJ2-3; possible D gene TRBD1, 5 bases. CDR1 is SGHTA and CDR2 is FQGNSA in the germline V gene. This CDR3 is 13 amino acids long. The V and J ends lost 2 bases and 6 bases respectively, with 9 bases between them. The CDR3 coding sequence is TGTGCCAGCAGCTTACAGGGCTCGGATACGCAGTATTTT. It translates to CASSLQGSDTQYF. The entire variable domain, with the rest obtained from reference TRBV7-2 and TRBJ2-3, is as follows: GAGVSQSPSNKVTEKGKDVELRCDPISGHTALYWYRQSLGQGLEFLIYFQGNSAPDKSGLPSDRFSAERTGGSVSTLTIQRTQQEDSAVYLCASSLQGSDTQYFGPGTRLTVL.

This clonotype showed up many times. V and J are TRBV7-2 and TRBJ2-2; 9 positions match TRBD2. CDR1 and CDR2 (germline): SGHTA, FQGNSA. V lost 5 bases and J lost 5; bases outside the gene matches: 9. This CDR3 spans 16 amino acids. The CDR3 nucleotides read TGTGCCAGCAGCCCCAGGCGGGGGGGCGGGACCGGGGAGCTGTTTTTT. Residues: CASSPRRGGGTGELFF.

The CDR3 loop reads CSVHLDRGTDTQYF. In DNA form, the CDR3 reads TGCAGCGTGCACCTCGACAGAGGCACAGATACGCAGTATTTT. This chain connects TRBV29-1 to TRBJ2-3, with D possibly TRBD1 on 5 matching bases. The V end was cut by 6 bases, the J end by 1 base, with 14 bases between. From germline, CDR1 is SQVTM and CDR2 ANQGSEA. The CDR3 runs 14 residues.

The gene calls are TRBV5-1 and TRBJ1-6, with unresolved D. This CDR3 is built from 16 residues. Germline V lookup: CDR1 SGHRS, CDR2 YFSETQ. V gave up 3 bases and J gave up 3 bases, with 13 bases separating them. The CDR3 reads CASSYGHRDYNSPLHF. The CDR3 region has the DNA TGCGCCAGCAGCTATGGCCACCGGGACTATAATTCACCCCTCCACTTT.

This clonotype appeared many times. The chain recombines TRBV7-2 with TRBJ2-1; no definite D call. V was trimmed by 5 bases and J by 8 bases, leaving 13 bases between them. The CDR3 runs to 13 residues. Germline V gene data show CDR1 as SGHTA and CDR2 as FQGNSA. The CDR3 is CASSPPQAHEQFF. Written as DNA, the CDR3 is TGTGCCAGCAGCCCACCCCAAGCCCATGAGCAGTTCTTC.

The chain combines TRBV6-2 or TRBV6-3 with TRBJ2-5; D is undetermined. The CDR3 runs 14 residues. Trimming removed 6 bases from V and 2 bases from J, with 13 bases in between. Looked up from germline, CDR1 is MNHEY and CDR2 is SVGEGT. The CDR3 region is CASRQPPGQETQYF. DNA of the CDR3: TGTGCCAGCAGGCAACCGCCGGGTCAAGAGACCCAGTACTTC.

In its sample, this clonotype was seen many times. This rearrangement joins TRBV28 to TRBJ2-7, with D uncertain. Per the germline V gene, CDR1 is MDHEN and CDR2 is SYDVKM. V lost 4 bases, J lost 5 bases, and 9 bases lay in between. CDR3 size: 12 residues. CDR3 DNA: TGTGCCAGCAGTTCCCTAATTAACGAGCAGTACTTC. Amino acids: CASSSLINEQYF.

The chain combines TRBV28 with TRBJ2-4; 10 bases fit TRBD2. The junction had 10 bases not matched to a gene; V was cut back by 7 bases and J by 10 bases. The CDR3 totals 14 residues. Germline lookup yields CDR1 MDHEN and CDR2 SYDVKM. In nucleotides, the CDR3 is TGTGCCAGCACCACCCTAGCGGGGGCGAGGATTCAGTACTTC. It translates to CASTTLAGARIQYF.

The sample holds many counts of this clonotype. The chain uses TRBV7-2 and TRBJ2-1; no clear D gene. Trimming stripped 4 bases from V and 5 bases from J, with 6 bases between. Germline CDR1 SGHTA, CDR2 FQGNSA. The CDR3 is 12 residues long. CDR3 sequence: CASSYRDNEQFF. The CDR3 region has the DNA TGTGCCAGCAGCTACCGGGACAATGAGCAGTTCTTC.

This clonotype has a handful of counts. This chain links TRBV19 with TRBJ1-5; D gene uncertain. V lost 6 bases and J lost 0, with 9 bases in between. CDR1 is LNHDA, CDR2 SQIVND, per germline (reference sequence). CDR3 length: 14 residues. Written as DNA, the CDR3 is TGTGCCAGTAGAAGACGAAATAGCAATCAGCCCCAGCATTTT. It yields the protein CASRRRNSNQPQHF.

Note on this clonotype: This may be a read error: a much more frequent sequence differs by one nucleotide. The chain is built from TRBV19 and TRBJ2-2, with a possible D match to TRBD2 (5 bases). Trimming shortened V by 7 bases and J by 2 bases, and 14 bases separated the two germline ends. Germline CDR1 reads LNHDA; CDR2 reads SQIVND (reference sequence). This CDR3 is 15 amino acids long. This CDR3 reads CASMRRGPNTGELFF. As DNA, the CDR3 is TGTGCCAGTATGAGGAGAGGGCCCAACACCGGGGAGCTGTTTTTT.

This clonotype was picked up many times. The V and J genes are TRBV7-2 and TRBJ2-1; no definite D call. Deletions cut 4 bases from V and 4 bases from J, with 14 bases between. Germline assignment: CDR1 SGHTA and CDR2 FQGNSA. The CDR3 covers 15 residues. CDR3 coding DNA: TGTGCCAGCAGCTCGGACCTCACGCCTTACAATGAGCAGTTCTTC. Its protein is CASSSDLTPYNEQFF.

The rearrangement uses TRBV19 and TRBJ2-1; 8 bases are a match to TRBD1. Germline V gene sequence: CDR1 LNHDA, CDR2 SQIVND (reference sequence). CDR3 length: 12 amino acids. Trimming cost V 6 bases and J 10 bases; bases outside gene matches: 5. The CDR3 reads CASSSDRVEQFF. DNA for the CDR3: TGTGCCAGTAGCTCGGACAGGGTGGAGCAGTTCTTC. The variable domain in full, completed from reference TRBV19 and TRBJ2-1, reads DGGITQSPKYLFRKEGQNVTLSCEQNLNHDAMYWYRQDPGQGLRLIYYSQIVNDFQKGDIAEGYSVSREKKESFPLTVTSAQKNPTAFYLCASSSDRVEQFFGPGTRLTVL.

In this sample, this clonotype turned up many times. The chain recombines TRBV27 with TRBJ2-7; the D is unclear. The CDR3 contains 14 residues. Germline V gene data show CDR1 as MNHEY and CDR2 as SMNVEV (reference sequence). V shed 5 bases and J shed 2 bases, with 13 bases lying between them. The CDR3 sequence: CASSPSIGPYEQYF. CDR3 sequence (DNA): TGTGCCAGCAGTCCCTCAATTGGGCCCTACGAGCAGTACTTC.

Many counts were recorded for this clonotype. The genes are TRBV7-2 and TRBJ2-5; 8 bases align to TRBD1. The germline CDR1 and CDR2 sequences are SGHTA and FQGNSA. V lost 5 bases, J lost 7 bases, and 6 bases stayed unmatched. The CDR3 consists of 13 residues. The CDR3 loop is CASSPQGDGTQYF. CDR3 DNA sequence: TGTGCCAGCAGCCCACAGGGGGACGGGACCCAGTACTTC.

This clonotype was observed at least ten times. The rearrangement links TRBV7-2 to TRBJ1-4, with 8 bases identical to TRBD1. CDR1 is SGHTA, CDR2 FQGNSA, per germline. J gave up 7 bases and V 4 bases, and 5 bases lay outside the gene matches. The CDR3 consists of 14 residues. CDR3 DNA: TGTGCCAGCAGCTCTCGGACAGGGTCTGAAAAACTGTTTTTT. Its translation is CASSSRTGSEKLFF.